This is a list of T cell receptor beta chains from one sample in a study of CD8 T cells in Susac syndrome. TCRdb reanalysed the immunoSEQ multiplex PCR reads using MiXCR and keeps one entry per CDR3 protein. The sample records roughly 180,000 distinct CDR3 sequences, approximately 93% being singletons. Material: CD4+ T cells from PBMCs. Receptor source: a human donor with multiple sclerosis. Both conserved end residues are part of each CDR3. D genes are given only for firm matches. Clone size, where shown, is once, few, many, or a class for clones that have expanded.

CDR3: CASALGSQQYGYTF; DNA: TGTGCCAGTGCACTAGGATCGCAACAATATGGCTACACCTTC; J: TRBJ1-2; size: NA; D: NA; V: TRBV19
CDR3: CASSDTDTQYF; DNA: TGTGCCAGCAGTGATACAGATACGCAGTATTTT; J: TRBJ2-3; size: few; D: NA; V: TRBV2
CDR3: CASSLRVGIITF; DNA: TGTGCCAGCAGTTTAAGGGTGGGGATCATCACCTTC; J: TRBJ1-2; size: NA; D: NA; V: TRBV28
CDR3: CSAGGLLPGTYEQYF; DNA: TGCAGTGCTGGGGGACTTCTCCCAGGGACCTACGAGCAGTACTTC; J: TRBJ2-7; size: NA; D: NA; V: TRBV20-1
CDR3: CSARGGTSGEETQYF; DNA: TGCAGTGCTAGAGGTGGGACTAGCGGGGAAGAGACCCAGTACTTC; J: TRBJ2-5; size: NA; D: TRBD2; V: TRBV20-1
CDR3: CASSLGGRGALDTQYF; DNA: TGTGCCAGCAGCTTGGGGGGGCGTGGGGCACTAGATACGCAGTATTTT; J: TRBJ2-3; size: NA; D: NA; V: TRBV5-4
CDR3: CAWYRGHLDTEAFF; DNA: TGTGCCTGGTACAGGGGGCATCTGGACACTGAAGCTTTCTTT; J: TRBJ1-1; size: NA; D: TRBD1; V: TRBV30
CDR3: CASTRTANTEAFF; DNA: TGTGCCAGTACCAGGACTGCGAACACTGAAGCTTTCTTT; J: TRBJ1-1; size: NA; D: NA; V: TRBV19
CDR3: CASVARDLGTQYF; DNA: TGTGCCAGCGTAGCCAGGGACCTAGGGACCCAGTACTTC; J: TRBJ2-5; size: NA; D: NA; V: TRBV5-4
CDR3: CASSLADRGWQETQYF; DNA: TGCGCCAGCAGCTTGGCCGACAGGGGGTGGCAAGAGACCCAGTACTTC; J: TRBJ2-5; size: NA; D: TRBD1; V: TRBV5-1
CDR3: CASSVGGGLFYNEQFF; DNA: TGTGCCAGCAGCGTAGGCGGGGGCCTATTCTACAATGAGCAGTTCTTC; J: TRBJ2-1; size: once; D: NA; V: TRBV9
CDR3: CASTRDSYNEQFF; DNA: TGCGCCAGCACGAGAGATTCCTACAATGAGCAGTTCTTC; J: TRBJ2-1; size: NA; D: NA; V: TRBV5-1
CDR3: CASSQDNREETQYF; DNA: TGCGCCAGCAGCCAAGATAACAGGGAGGAGACCCAGTACTTC; J: TRBJ2-5; size: NA; D: NA; V: TRBV4-1
CDR3: CASSKFYEQYF; DNA: TGTGCCAGCAGTAAGTTCTACGAGCAGTACTTC; J: TRBJ2-7; size: NA; D: NA; V: TRBV6-8
CDR3: CASSDKNSPLHF; DNA: TGTGCCAGCAGTGACAAAAATTCACCCCTCCACTTT; J: TRBJ1-6; size: NA; D: NA; V: TRBV28
CDR3: CASSPGRQSYEQYF; DNA: TGTGCCAGCAGCCCCGGGAGACAGAGCTACGAGCAGTACTTC; J: TRBJ2-7; size: NA; D: NA; V: TRBV7-8
CDR3: CSADSGRGTDTQYF; DNA: TGCAGTGCTGATAGCGGGAGAGGAACAGATACGCAGTATTTT; J: TRBJ2-3; size: NA; D: TRBD2; V: TRBV20-1
CDR3: CASSLERGNVGLLYEQYF; DNA: TGCGCCAGCAGCTTGGAAAGGGGTAATGTGGGACTTTTATACGAGCAGTACTTC; J: TRBJ2-7; size: NA; D: NA; V: TRBV5-1
CDR3: CASSDSGLAKNIQYF; DNA: TGTGCCAGCAGTGATAGCGGTTTAGCCAAAAACATTCAGTACTTC; J: TRBJ2-4; size: NA; D: NA; V: TRBV6-1
CDR3: CAWSALNEQFF; DNA: TGTGCCTGGAGTGCTCTCAATGAGCAGTTCTTC; J: TRBJ2-1; size: once; D: NA; V: TRBV30
CDR3: CASSLQDNYNEQFF; DNA: TGTGCCAGCAGCTTACAAGACAACTACAATGAGCAGTTCTTC; J: TRBJ2-1; size: NA; D: NA; V: TRBV7-3
CDR3: CASRKPGQGYEKLFF; DNA: TGTGCCAGTAGGAAGCCGGGACAGGGGTATGAAAAACTGTTTTTT; J: TRBJ1-4; size: NA; D: TRBD1; V: TRBV19
CDR3: CASSSATGVIDEQYF; DNA: TGTGCCAGCAGCAGCGCGACAGGGGTAATTGACGAGCAGTACTTC; J: TRBJ2-7; size: NA; D: TRBD1; V: TRBV6-1
CDR3: CASSSAGAQAYEQYF; DNA: TGTGCCAGCAGTTCGGCGGGAGCCCAAGCCTACGAGCAGTACTTC; J: TRBJ2-7; size: NA; D: TRBD2; V: TRBV6-2/TRBV6-3